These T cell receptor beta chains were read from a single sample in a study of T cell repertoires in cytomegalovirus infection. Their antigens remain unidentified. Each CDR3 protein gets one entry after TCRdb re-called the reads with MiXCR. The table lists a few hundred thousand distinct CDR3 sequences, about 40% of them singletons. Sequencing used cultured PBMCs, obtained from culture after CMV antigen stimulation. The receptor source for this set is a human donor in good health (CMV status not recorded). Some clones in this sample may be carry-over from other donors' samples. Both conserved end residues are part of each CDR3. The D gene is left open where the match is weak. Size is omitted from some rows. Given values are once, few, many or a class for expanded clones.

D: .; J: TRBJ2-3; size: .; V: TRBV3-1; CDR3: CASSPRAARNTDTQYF; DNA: TGTGCCAGCAGCCCCCGGGCGGCTAGAAACACAGATACGCAGTATTTT
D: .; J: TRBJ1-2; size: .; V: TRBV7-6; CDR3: CASSLYPGQTNYGYTF; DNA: TGTGCCAGCAGCTTATACCCTGGACAGACTAACTATGGCTACACCTTC
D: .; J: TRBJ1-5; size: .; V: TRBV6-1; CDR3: CASSEEWGRGQPQHF; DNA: TGTGCCAGCAGTGAAGAATGGGGGCGGGGGCAGCCCCAGCATTTT
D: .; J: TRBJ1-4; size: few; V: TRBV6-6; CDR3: CASKTPGGGEKLFF; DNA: TGTGCCAGCAAAACTCCGGGGGGCGGTGAAAAACTGTTTTTT
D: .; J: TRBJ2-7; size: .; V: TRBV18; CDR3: CASSQSGISSDEQYF; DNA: TGTGCCAGCTCACAATCCGGGATTTCGAGCGACGAGCAGTACTTC
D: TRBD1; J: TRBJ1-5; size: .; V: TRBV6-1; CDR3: CASRTQGNQPQHF; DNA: TGTGCCAGCAGGACACAGGGGAATCAGCCCCAGCATTTT
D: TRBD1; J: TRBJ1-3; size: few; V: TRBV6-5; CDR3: CASSYVGTGGNTIYF; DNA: TGTGCCAGCAGTTACGTGGGGACAGGGGGAAACACCATATATTTT
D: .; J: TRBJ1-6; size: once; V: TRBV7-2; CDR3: CASSGPNRNSPLHF; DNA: TGTGCCAGCAGCGGCCCGAATCGGAATTCACCCCTCCACTTT
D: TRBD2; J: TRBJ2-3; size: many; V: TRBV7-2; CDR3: CASSPRNSGRFSTDTQYF; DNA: TGTGCCAGCAGCCCACGTAATAGCGGGAGGTTTAGCACAGATACGCAGTATTTT
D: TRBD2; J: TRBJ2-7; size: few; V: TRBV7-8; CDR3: CASSLGPTRLAGEQYF; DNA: TGTGCCAGCAGCTTAGGGCCGACGAGACTAGCGGGCGAGCAGTACTTC
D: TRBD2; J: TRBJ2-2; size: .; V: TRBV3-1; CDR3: CASSQVLRLAGGNTGELFF; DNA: TGTGCCAGCAGCCAAGTTCTGCGACTAGCGGGGGGGAACACCGGGGAGCTGTTTTTT
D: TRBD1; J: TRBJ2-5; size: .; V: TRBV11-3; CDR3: CASRPGQGDDETQYF; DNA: TGTGCCAGCAGACCGGGACAGGGGGATGATGAGACCCAGTACTTC
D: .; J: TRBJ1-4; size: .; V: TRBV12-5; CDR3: CASGFVGGIGTNEKLFF; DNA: TGTGCTAGTGGTTTTGTGGGGGGGATTGGGACTAATGAAAAACTGTTTTTT
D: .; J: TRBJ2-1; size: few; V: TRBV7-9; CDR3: CASTRTDEQFF; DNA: TGTGCCAGCACCCGGACGGATGAGCAGTTCTTC
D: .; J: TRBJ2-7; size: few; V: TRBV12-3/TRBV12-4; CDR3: CASSSIRADPDF; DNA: TGTGCCAGCAGTTCAATCAGGGCGGACCCAGACTTC
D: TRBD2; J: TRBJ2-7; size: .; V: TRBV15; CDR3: CATSRGLAGGSYEQYF; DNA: TGTGCCACCAGCAGAGGACTAGCGGGAGGTTCCTACGAGCAGTACTTC
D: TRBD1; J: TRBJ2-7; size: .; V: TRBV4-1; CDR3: CASSHLETGGEQYF; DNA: TGCGCCAGCAGCCACCTCGAGACAGGGGGCGAGCAGTACTTC
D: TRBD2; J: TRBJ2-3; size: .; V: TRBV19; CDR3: CASSLIGLAGGHSTDTQYF; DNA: TGTGCCAGTAGCCTCATCGGACTAGCGGGAGGTCATAGCACAGATACGCAGTATTTT
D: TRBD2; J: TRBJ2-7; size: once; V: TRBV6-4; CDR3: CASHKSETAGAYEQYF; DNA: TGTGCCAGCCATAAATCGGAGACGGCGGGAGCCTACGAGCAGTACTTC
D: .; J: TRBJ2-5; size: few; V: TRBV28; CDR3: CASITTRGSQETQYF; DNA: TGTGCCAGCATCACAACGAGGGGGTCCCAAGAGACCCAGTACTTC
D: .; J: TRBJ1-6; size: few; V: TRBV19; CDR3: CASSRLGRGEGNSPLHF; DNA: TGTGCCAGTAGCCGCTTGGGTCGGGGCGAGGGGAATTCACCCCTCCACTTT
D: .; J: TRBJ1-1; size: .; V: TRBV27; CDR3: CASSTSRQRNTEAFF; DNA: TGTGCCAGCAGCACCTCCCGTCAGCGGAACACTGAAGCTTTCTTT
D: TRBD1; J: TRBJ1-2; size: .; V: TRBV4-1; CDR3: CASSPGDRGRSFYGYTF; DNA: TGCGCCAGCAGCCCAGGGGACAGGGGGCGATCTTTCTATGGCTACACCTTC
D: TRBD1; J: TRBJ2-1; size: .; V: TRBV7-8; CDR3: CASSSRGTFYNEQFF; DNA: TGTGCCAGCAGCTCCAGGGGGACGTTCTACAATGAGCAGTTCTTC
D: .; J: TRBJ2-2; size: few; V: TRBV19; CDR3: CASSIGLWDRELFF; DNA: TGTGCCAGTAGTATAGGGCTTTGGGACCGGGAGCTGTTTTTT
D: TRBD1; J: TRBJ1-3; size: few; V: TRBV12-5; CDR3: CASGSRQGARRTGNTIYF; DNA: TGTGCTAGTGGTTCAAGACAGGGGGCGCGGAGGACTGGAAACACCATATATTTT
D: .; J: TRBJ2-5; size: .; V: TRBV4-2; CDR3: CASSQGASAGQETQYF; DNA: TGTGCCAGCAGCCAAGGGGCTAGCGCAGGCCAAGAGACCCAGTACTTC
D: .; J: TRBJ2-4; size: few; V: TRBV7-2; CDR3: CASSSGVGAKNIQYF; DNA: TGTGCCAGCAGCTCGGGGGTGGGGGCCAAAAACATTCAGTACTTC
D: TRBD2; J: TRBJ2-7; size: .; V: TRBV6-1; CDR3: CASSRAPLAGGSYEQYF; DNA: TGTGCCAGCAGTAGGGCCCCGCTAGCGGGAGGTAGCTACGAGCAGTACTTC
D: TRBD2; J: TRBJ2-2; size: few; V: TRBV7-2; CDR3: CAGGGRAGGELFF; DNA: TGTGCCGGGGGCGGGAGGGCCGGCGGGGAGCTGTTTTTT
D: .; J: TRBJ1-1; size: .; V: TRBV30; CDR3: CAWSEDKPEAFF; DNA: TGTGCCTGGAGTGAGGATAAACCTGAAGCTTTCTTT
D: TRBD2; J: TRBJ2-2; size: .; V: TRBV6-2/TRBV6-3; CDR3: CASSYSLTSGLTGELFF; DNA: TGTGCCAGCAGTTACTCATTGACTAGCGGTTTAACCGGGGAGCTGTTTTTT
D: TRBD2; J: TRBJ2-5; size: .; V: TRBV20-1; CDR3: CSARAGGRDETQYF; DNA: TGCAGTGCTAGAGCGGGGGGGCGGGATGAGACCCAGTACTTC
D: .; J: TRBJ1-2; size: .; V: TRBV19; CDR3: CASSTGQTYGYTF; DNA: TGTGCCAGTAGTACCGGACAGACCTATGGCTACACCTTC
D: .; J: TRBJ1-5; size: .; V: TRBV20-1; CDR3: CSASEGGNQPQHF; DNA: TGCAGTGCTAGTGAAGGAGGAAATCAGCCCCAGCATTTT
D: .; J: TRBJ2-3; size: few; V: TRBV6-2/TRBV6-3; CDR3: CASTDGFSTDTQYF; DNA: TGTGCCAGCACCGACGGGTTTAGCACAGATACGCAGTATTTT
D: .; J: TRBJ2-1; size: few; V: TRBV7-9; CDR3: CASSPVRGGIYNEQFF; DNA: TGTGCCAGCAGTCCGGTCAGGGGGGGAATCTACAATGAGCAGTTCTTC
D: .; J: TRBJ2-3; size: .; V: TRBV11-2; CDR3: CARSWGGGPGDTQYF; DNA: TGTGCCAGGAGCTGGGGGGGGGGCCCGGGAGATACGCAGTATTTT
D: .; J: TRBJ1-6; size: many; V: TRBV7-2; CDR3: CASSLVPGWGSPLHF; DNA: TGTGCCAGCAGCTTAGTCCCGGGTTGGGGTTCACCCCTCCACTTT
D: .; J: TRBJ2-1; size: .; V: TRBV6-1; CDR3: CASSIPRSYNEQFF; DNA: TGTGCCAGCAGTATACCCCGCTCCTACAATGAGCAGTTCTTC
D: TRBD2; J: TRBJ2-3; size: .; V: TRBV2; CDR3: CASSWGGEDTQYF; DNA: TGTGCCAGCAGTTGGGGGGGAGAGGATACGCAGTATTTT
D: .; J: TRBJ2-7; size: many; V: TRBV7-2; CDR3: CASSLAPTYEQYF; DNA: TGTGCCAGCAGCTTAGCGCCAACCTACGAGCAGTACTTC
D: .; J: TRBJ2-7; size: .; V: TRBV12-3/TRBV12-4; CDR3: CASSLGPKRNYEQYF; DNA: TGTGCCAGCAGTTTAGGGCCTAAGCGGAATTACGAGCAGTACTTC
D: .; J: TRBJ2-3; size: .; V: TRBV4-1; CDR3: CASSPGPLTDTQYF; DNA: TGCGCCAGCAGCCCCGGACCGCTCACAGATACGCAGTATTTT
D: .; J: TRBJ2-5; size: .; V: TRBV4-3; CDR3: CASSQDWGPRETQYF; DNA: TGCGCCAGCAGCCAAGATTGGGGACCGAGGGAGACCCAGTACTTC
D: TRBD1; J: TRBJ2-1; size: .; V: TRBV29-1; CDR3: CSVDRDDNEQFF; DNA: TGCAGCGTGGACAGGGACGACAATGAGCAGTTCTTC
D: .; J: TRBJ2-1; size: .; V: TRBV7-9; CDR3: CASTLRGPTYNEQFF; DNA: TGTGCCAGCACCCTCCGGGGCCCGACGTACAATGAGCAGTTCTTC
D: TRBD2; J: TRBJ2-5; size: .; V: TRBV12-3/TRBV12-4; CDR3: CASSLQTSVTQYF; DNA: TGTGCCAGCAGTTTACAAACTAGCGTGACCCAGTACTTC
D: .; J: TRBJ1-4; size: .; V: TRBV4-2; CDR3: CASSQEPGSLGNEKLFF; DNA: TGTGCCAGCAGCCAAGAACCCGGGAGTTTGGGTAATGAAAAACTGTTTTTT
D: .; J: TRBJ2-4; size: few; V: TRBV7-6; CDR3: CALVSHQKNIQYF; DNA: TGTGCCCTGGTGTCACACCAAAAAAACATTCAGTACTTC